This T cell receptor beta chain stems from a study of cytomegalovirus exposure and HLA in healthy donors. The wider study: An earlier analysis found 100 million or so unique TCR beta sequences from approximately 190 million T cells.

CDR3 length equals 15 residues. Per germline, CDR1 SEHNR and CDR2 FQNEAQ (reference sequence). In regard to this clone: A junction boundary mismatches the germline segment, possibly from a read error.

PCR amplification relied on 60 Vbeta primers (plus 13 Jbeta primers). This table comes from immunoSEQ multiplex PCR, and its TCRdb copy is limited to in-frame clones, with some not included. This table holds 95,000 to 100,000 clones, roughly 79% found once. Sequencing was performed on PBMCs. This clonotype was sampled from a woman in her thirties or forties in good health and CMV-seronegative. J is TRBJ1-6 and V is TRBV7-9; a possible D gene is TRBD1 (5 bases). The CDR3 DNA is TGTTCCAGCAGCCAAGTTCAGGGTTACAATTCACCCCTCCACTTT. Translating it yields CSSSQVQGYNSPLHF.